The T cell receptor beta chain described here comes from a study of blood T cell repertoires in COVID-19. CDR1 MNHEY and CDR2 SVGEGT come from the germline V gene. V gave up 3 bases and J gave up 2 bases; unmatched junction bases: 3. The CDR3 spans 14 residues. Clones were sequenced by immunoSEQ multiplex PCR, and TCRdb holds only the in-frame ones, with some missing. This sample has some 200,000 clones, with approximately 81% found just once. This sequence joins TRBV6-2 or TRBV6-3 and TRBJ1-2; 7 bases map to TRBD1. The receptor was derived from a woman of 80 years or more with active or convalescent COVID-19. Input material: peripheral blood. The CDR3 DNA reads TGTGCCAGCAGTTATACGGGACAGAACTATGGCTACACCTTC. Translating gives CASSYTGQNYGYTF.